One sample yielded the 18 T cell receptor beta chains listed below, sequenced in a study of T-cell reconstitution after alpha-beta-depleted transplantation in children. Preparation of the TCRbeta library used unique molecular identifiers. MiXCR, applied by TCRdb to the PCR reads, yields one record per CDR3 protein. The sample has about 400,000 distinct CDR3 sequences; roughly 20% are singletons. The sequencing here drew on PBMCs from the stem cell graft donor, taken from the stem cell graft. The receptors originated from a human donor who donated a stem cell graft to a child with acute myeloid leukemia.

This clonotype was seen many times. The CDR3 is CSARVWREGEQFF. CDR3 DNA sequence: TGCAGTGCTAGAGTATGGCGGGAGGGTGAGCAGTTCTTC. The V call is TRBV20-1, the J call TRBJ2-1, with TRBD2 identical over 9 bases. V lost 1 base to trimming and J lost 9 bases; unmatched junction nucleotides: 4. From germline, CDR1 is DFQATT and CDR2 SNEGSKA (reference sequence). This CDR3 has 13 residues.

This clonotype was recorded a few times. CDR3 coding DNA: TGTGCCAGCAGCCCATCCCTAGGGGACAGGATTTACGAGCAGTACTTC. Amino acid sequence: CASSPSLGDRIYEQYF. The chain links TRBV13 to TRBJ2-7, with 8 positions matching TRBD1. Trimming at V came to 5 bases and at J to 4 bases, leaving 13 bases not matched to a gene. Germline CDR1 and CDR2: PRHDT and FYEKMQ (reference sequence). This CDR3 is built from 16 residues.

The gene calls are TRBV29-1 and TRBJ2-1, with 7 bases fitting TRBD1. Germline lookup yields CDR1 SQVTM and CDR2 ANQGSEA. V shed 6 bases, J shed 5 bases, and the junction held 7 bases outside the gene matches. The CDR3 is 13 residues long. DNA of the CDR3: TGCAGCGTCTCGACAGGGTTGAACAATGAGCAGTTCTTC. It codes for CSVSTGLNNEQFF.

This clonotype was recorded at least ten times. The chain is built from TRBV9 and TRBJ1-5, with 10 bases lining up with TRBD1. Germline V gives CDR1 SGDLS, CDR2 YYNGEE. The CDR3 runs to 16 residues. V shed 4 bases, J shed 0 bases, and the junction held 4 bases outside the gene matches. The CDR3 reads CASSPGTGASNQPQHF. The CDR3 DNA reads TGTGCCAGCAGCCCGGGGACAGGGGCTAGCAATCAGCCCCAGCATTTT.

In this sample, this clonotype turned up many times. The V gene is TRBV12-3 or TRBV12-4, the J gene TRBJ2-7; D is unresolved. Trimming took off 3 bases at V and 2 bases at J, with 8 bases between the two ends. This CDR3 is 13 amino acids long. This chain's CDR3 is CASSFGYTYEQYF. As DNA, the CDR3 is TGTGCCAGCAGTTTCGGCTACACCTACGAGCAGTACTTC.

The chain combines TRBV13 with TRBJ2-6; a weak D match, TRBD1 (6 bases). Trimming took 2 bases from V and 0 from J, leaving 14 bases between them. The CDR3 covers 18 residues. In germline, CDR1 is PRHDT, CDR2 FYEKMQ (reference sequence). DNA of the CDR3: TGTGCCAGCAGCTTATTGGGGGACACTCACTCTGGGGCCAACGTCCTGACTTTC. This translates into CASSLLGDTHSGANVLTF. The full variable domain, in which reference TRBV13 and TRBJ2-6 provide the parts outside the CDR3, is AAGVIQSPRHLIKEKRETATLKCYPIPRHDTVYWYQQGPGQDPQFLISFYEKMQSDKGSIPDRFSAQQFSDYHSELNMSSLELGDSALYFCASSLLGDTHSGANVLTFGAGSRLTVL.

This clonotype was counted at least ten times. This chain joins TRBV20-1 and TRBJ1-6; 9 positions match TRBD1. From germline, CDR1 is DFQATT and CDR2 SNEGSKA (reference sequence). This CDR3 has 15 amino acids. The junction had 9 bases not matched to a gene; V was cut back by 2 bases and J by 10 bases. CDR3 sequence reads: CSARKPGQGRSPLHF. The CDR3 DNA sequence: TGCAGTGCTAGAAAACCGGGACAGGGTCGATCACCCCTCCACTTT.

The CDR3 DNA reads TGCGCCAGCAGCCAAGATTCGGCTAGCACAGATACGCAGTATTTT. It is translated as CASSQDSASTDTQYF. The chain joins TRBV4-1 to TRBJ2-3; D is uncertain. The CDR3 totals 15 residues. Deletions cut 0 bases from V and 0 bases from J, with 7 bases between. Germline lookup yields CDR1 MGHRA and CDR2 YSYEKL.

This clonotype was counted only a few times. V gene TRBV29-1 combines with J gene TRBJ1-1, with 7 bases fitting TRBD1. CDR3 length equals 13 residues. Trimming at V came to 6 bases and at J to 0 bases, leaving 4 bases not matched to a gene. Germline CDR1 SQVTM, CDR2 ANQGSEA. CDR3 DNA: TGCAGCGTAAGGACAGGACTGAACACTGAAGCTTTCTTT. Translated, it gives CSVRTGLNTEAFF.

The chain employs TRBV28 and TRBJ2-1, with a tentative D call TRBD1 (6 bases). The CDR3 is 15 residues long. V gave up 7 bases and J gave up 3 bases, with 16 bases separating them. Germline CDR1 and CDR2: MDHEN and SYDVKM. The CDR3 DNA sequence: TGTGCCAGCAACCCATCGGGACACAGCTACAATGAGCAGTTCTTC. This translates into CASNPSGHSYNEQFF.

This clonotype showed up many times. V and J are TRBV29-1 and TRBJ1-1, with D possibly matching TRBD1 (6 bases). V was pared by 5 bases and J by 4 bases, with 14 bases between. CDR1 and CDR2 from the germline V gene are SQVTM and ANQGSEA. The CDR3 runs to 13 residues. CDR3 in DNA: TGCAGCGTTTTTCAGACAGGAGGCACTGAAGCTTTCTTT. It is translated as CSVFQTGGTEAFF.

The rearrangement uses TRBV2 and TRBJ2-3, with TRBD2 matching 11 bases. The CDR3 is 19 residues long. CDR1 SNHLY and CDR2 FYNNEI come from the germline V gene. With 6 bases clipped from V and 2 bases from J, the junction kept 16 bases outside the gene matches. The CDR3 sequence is CASRPLAGGIIIYTDTQYF. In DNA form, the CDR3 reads TGTGCCAGCAGGCCGCTAGCGGGAGGAATCATAATTTACACAGATACGCAGTATTTT.

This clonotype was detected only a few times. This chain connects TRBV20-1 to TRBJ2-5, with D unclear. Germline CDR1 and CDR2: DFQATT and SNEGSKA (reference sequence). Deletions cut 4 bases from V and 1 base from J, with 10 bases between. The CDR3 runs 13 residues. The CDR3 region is CSAKPSFQETQYF. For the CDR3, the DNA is TGCAGTGCTAAACCTAGTTTCCAAGAGACCCAGTACTTC.

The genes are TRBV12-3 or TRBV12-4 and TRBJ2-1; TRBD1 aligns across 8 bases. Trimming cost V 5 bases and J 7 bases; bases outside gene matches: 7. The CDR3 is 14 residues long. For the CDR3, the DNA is TGTGCCAGCAGTCCCAGGGGGCGCATGAATGAGCAGTTCTTC. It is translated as CASSPRGRMNEQFF.

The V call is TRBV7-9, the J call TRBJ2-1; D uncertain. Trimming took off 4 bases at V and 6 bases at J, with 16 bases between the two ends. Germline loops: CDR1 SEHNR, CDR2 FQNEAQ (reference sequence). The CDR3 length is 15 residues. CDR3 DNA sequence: TGTGCCAGCAGCTCCAGCTTCTCTACACGCAATGAGCAGTTCTTC. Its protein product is CASSSSFSTRNEQFF.

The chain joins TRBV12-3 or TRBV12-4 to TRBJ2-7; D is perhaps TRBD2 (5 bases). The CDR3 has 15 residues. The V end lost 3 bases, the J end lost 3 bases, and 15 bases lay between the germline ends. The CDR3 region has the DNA TGTGCCAGCAGTTTGGCCGGACTCGACTACTACGAGCAGTACTTC. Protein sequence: CASSLAGLDYYEQYF.

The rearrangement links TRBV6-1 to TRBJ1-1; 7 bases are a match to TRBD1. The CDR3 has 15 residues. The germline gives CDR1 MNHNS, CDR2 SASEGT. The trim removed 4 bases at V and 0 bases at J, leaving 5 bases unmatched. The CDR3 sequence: CASSVDRAMNTEAFF. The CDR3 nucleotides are TGTGCCAGCAGTGTTGACAGGGCCATGAACACTGAAGCTTTCTTT.

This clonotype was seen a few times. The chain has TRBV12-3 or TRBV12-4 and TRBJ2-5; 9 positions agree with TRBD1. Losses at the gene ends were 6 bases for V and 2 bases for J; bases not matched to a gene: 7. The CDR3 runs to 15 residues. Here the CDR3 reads CASSPGTGYQETQYF. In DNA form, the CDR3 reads TGTGCCAGCAGCCCCGGGACAGGGTATCAAGAGACCCAGTACTTC.